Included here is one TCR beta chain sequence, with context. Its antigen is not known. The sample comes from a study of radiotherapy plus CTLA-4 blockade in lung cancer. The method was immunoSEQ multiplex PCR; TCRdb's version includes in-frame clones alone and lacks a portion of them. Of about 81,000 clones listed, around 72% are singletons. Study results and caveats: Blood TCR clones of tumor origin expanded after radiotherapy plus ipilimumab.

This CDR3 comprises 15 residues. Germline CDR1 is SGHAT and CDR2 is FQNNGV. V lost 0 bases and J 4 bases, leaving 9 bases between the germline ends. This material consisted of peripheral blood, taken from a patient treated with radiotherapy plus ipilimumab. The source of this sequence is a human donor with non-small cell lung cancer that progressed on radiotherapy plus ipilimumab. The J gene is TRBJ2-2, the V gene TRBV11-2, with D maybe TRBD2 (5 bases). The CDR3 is CASSLDRESTGELFF. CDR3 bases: TGTGCCAGCAGCTTAGACCGGGAATCCACCGGGGAGCTGTTTTTT. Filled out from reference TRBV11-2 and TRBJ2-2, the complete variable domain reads EAGVAQSPRYKIIEKRQSVAFWCNPISGHATLYWYQQILGQGPKLLIQFQNNGVVDDSQLPKDRFSAERLKGVDSTLKIQPAKLEDSAVYLCASSLDRESTGELFFGEGSRLTVL.